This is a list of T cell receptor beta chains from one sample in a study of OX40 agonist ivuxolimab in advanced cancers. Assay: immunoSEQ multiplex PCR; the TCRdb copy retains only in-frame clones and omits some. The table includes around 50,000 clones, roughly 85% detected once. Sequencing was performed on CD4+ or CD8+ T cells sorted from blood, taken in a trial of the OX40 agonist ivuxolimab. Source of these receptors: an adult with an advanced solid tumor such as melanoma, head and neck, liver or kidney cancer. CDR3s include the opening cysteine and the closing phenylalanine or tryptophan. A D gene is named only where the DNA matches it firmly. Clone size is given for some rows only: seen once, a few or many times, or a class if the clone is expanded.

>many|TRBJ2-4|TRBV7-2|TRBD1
CASRQQGTKNIQYF
TGTGCCAGCAGACAACAGGGGACCAAAAACATTCAGTACTTC
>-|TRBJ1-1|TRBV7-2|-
CASSLAGPNTEAFF
TGTGCCAGCAGCTTAGCCGGACCGAACACTGAAGCTTTCTTT
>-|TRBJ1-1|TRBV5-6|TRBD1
CASSLETGGTEAFF
TGTGCCAGCAGCCTGGAGACAGGGGGCACTGAAGCTTTCTTT
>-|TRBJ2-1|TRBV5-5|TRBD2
CASSLFTSGYYNEQFF
TGTGCCAGCAGCTTGTTCACTAGCGGGTACTACAATGAGCAGTTCTTC
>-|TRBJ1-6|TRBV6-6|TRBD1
CASSYRAGGVGSPLHF
TGTGCCAGCAGTTACCGGGCAGGGGGCGTAGGATCACCCCTCCACTTT
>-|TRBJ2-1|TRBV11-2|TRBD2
CASSSTLLAGGVNEQFF
TGTGCCAGCAGCTCGACCCTATTAGCGGGAGGGGTCAATGAGCAGTTCTTC
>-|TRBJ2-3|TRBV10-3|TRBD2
CAIRDSGRVTDTQYF
TGTGCCATCAGGGATAGCGGGAGGGTGACAGATACGCAGTATTTT
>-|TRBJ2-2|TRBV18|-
CASSGQPNTGELFF
TGTGCCAGCTCAGGGCAGCCGAACACCGGGGAGCTGTTTTTT
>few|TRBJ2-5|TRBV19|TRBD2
CASSALGLEETQYF
TGTGCCAGTAGTGCCCTGGGACTAGAAGAGACCCAGTACTTC
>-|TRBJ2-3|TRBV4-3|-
CASSQGDYSGTDTQYF
TGCGCCAGCAGCCAAGGAGACTACTCTGGCACAGATACGCAGTATTTT
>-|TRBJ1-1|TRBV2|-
CASRRGLTEAFF
TGTGCCAGCCGACGGGGGCTCACTGAAGCTTTCTTT
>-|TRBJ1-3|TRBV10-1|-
CASSDQALGNTIYF
TGCGCCAGCAGTGATCAGGCACTCGGAAACACCATATATTTT
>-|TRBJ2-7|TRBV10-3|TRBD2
CAIMTSGGSYEQYF
TGTGCCATCATGACTAGCGGGGGGTCCTACGAGCAGTACTTC
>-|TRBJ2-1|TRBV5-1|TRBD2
CASSLEWLAGTNEQFF
TGCGCCAGCAGCTTGGAATGGCTAGCGGGGACCAATGAGCAGTTCTTC
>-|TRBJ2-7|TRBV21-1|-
CASSKLLVGLAGFKGYEQYF
TGTGCCAGCAGCAAACTTCTCGTCGGACTAGCGGGATTTAAGGGCTACGAGCAGTACTTC
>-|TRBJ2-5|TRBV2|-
CASEEDTQETQYF
TGTGCCTCCGAGGAGGACACCCAAGAGACCCAGTACTTC
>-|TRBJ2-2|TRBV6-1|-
CASSEVLRIVGELFF
TGTGCCAGCAGTGAAGTCCTAAGGATAGTCGGGGAGCTGTTTTTT
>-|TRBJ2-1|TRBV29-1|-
CSVSKGHFSSYNEQFF
TGCAGCGTCTCGAAGGGGCACTTCAGCTCCTACAATGAGCAGTTCTTC
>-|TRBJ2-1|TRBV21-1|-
CASSKRLAESSYNEQFF
TGTGCCAGCAGCAAGAGACTAGCGGAAAGCTCCTACAATGAGCAGTTCTTC
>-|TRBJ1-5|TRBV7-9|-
CASSLTGNQPQHF
TGTGCCAGCAGCTTGACAGGCAATCAGCCCCAGCATTTT
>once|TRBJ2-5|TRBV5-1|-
CASSLEPSKETQYF
TGCGCCAGCAGCTTAGAGCCTTCCAAAGAGACCCAGTACTTC
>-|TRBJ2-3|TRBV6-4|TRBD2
CASSDSNGTSGRGNVTQYF
TGTGCCAGCAGTGACTCCAATGGGACTAGCGGGAGGGGCAACGTTACGCAGTATTTT